Sequencing of this T cell receptor beta chain was carried out in a study of siplizumab effects on memory and regulatory T cells. Overall study results and limits: Proliferating Tregs taken from siplizumab cultures were not shown to have a confirmed suppressive function.

Remarks on this clone: Its specificity is unknown.

V lost 4 bases, J lost 9 bases, and 10 bases stayed unmatched. The CDR3 loop spans 15 amino acids. CDR1 is SGHRS, CDR2 YFSETQ, per germline. The data were produced by immunoSEQ multiplex PCR, yet TCRdb's version contains in-frame clones alone and is incomplete. Among around 100,000 clones, about nine tenths were seen once, and the ten largest hold approximately 12%. Source material: non-Treg CD4+ T cells sorted from blood. This chain connects TRBV5-1 to TRBJ2-1; 10 bases line up with TRBD2. The sequence derives from a human donor in good health. The CDR3 sequence is CASSVKAGGPAEQFF. The CDR3, as DNA: TGCGCCAGCAGCGTCAAAGCGGGAGGGCCGGCTGAGCAGTTCTTC. The variable domain in full, completed from reference TRBV5-1 and TRBJ2-1, reads KAGVTQTPRYLIKTRGQQVTLSCSPISGHRSVSWYQQTPGQGLQFLFEYFSETQRNKGNFPGRFSGRQFSNSRSEMNVSTLELGDSALYLCASSVKAGGPAEQFFGPGTRLTVL.